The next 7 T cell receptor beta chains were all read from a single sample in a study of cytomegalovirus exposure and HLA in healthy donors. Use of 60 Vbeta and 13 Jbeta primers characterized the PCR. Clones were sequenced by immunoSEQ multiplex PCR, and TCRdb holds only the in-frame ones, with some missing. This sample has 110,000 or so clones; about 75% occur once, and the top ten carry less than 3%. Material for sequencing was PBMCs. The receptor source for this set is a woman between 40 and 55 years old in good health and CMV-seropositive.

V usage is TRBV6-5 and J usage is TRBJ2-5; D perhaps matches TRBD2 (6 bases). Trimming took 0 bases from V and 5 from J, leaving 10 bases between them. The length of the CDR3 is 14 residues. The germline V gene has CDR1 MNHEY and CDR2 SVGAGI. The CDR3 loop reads CASSYSLALETQYF. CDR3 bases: TGTGCCAGCAGTTACTCTCTAGCGCTGGAGACCCAGTACTTC.

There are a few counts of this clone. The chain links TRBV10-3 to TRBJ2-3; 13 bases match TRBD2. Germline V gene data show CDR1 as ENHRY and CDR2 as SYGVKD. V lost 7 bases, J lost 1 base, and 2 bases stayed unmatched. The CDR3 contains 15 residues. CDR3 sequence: CAINGLAGGTDTQYF. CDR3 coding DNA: TGTGCCATCAACGGACTAGCGGGAGGCACAGATACGCAGTATTTT.

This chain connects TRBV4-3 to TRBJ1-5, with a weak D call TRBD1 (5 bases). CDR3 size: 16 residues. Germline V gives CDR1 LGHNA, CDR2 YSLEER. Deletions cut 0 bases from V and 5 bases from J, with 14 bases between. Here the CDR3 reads CASSQELDTGYQPQHF. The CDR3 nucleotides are TGCGCCAGCAGCCAAGAGTTGGACACCGGCTATCAGCCCCAGCATTTT.

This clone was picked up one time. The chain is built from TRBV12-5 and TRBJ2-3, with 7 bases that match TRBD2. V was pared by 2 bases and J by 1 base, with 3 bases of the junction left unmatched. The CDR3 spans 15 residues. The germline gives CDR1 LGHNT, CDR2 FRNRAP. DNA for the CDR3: TGTGCTAGTGGTTTGTGGGGGGGAGGCACAGATACGCAGTATTTT. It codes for CASGLWGGGTDTQYF.

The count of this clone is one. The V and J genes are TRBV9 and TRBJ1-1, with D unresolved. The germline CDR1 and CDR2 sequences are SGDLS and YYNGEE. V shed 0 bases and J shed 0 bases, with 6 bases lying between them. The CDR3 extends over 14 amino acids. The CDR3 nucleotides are TGTGCCAGCAGCGTAGTGGGAGTGAACACTGAAGCTTTCTTT. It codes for CASSVVGVNTEAFF.

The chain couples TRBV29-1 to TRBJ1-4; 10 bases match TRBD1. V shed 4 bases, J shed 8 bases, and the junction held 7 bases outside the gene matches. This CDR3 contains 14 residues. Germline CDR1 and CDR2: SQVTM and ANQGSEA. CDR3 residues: CSVGTGGAREKLFF. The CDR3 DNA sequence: TGCAGCGTTGGGACAGGGGGAGCGAGGGAAAAACTGTTTTTT.

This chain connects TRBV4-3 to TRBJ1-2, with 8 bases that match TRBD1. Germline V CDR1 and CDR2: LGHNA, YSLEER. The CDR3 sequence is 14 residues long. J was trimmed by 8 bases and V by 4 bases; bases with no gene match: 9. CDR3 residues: CASSPLTGERGYTF. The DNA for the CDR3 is TGCGCCAGCAGCCCGCTGACAGGGGAAAGGGGCTACACCTTC.